A single sample is the source of the 12 T cell receptor beta chains below, sequenced in a study of T-cell reconstitution after alpha-beta-depleted transplantation in children. The authors prepared the TCRbeta library with unique molecular identifiers. TCRdb fed the PCR reads into MiXCR, producing one record per CDR3 protein. The table includes approximately 190,000 distinct CDR3 sequences, approximately 8.4% detected once. The sequencing used PBMCs, mostly from graft donor cells, collected 360 days after TCRalphabeta/CD19-depleted stem cell transplant. The receptors derive from a male patient between 2 and 9 years old who had a stem cell transplant for acute myeloid leukemia, so the T cells may come from the graft donor.

The rearrangement uses TRBV6-2 or TRBV6-3 and TRBJ2-7; D is uncertain. Germline V lookup: CDR1 MNHEY, CDR2 SVGEGT. The CDR3 has 12 amino acids. V was trimmed by 5 bases and J by 7 bases, leaving 12 bases between them. The CDR3 is CASSPNIGEQYF. CDR3 DNA sequence: TGTGCCAGCAGTCCAAACATCGGGGAGCAGTACTTC.

This sequence joins TRBV10-2 and TRBJ2-1, with TRBD1 matching over 7 bases. This CDR3 has 14 residues. Trimming at V came to 9 bases and at J to 0 bases, leaving 5 bases not matched to a gene. Germline V lookup: CDR1 WSHSY, CDR2 SAAADI. The CDR3 spells CASKAGGSYNEQFF. The CDR3 bases are TGCGCCAGTAAGGCAGGGGGCTCCTACAATGAGCAGTTCTTC.

The V gene is TRBV4-3, the J gene TRBJ2-1; no firm D call. The germline gives CDR1 LGHNA, CDR2 YSLEER. V gave up 4 bases and J gave up 5 bases, with 9 bases separating them. This CDR3 has 13 residues. CDR3: CASSRSEHNEQFF. CDR3 sequence (DNA): TGCGCCAGCAGCCGTAGTGAGCACAATGAGCAGTTCTTC.

This clonotype has at least ten counts. The chain has TRBV20-1 and TRBJ2-7; 10 nucleotides align to TRBD1. CDR1 DFQATT and CDR2 SNEGSKA come from the germline V gene (reference sequence). There are 14 residues in the CDR3. V shed 5 bases, J shed 6 bases, and the junction held 10 bases outside the gene matches. CDR3 amino acids: CSAQRQGATLEQYV. For the CDR3, the DNA is TGCAGTGCTCAACGACAGGGGGCGACCCTCGAGCAGTACGTC.

The genes are TRBV12-3 or TRBV12-4 and TRBJ2-3; maybe TRBD1 (5 bases). This CDR3 contains 14 residues. V was pared by 3 bases and J by 1 base, with 8 bases between. DNA of the CDR3: TGTGCCAGCAGTTTCTCCAGGGGCACAGATACGCAGTATTTT. Protein product: CASSFSRGTDTQYF.

This clonotype showed up just a few times. The chain recombines TRBV20-1 with TRBJ2-3, with 7 bases lining up with TRBD2. V dropped 0 bases and J dropped 6; count of bases not matched to a gene: 3. This CDR3 is built from 13 residues. Germline CDR1 DFQATT, CDR2 SNEGSKA (reference sequence). The CDR3 region has the DNA TGCAGTGCTAGAGAGGGGGGGTCGGATACGCAGTATTTT. Protein sequence: CSAREGGSDTQYF.

There are many counts of this clonotype. The chain uses TRBV12-3 or TRBV12-4 and TRBJ2-5; D not certain. CDR3 length equals 12 residues. Between the trimmed V and J ends, which lost 3 bases and 4 bases, there was a span of 6 bases. The DNA of the CDR3 is TGTGCCAGCAGTTTTCACCGAGAGACCCAGTACTTC. This translates into CASSFHRETQYF.

This clonotype was observed a few times. This chain uses TRBV5-1 with TRBJ2-1; D gene ambiguous. The germline V gene has CDR1 SGHRS and CDR2 YFSETQ. The length of the CDR3 is 13 residues. The ends were cut back, 2 bases at V and 6 bases at J, with 9 bases in the middle. The CDR3 coding sequence is TGCGCCAGCAGCTTACCAGAGTTCAATGAGCAGTTCTTC. Protein product: CASSLPEFNEQFF.

The chain combines TRBV19 with TRBJ2-3; the D call may be TRBD1 or TRBD2 (5 bases each). V was shortened by 4 bases and J by 2 bases, with 22 bases between the two germline ends. From germline, CDR1 is LNHDA and CDR2 SQIVND (reference sequence). The length of the CDR3 is 18 residues. The CDR3 loop reads CASSKMEVGPATTDTQYF. The CDR3 DNA is TGTGCCAGTAGTAAAATGGAGGTGGGGCCCGCCACCACAGATACGCAGTATTTT.

The chain uses TRBV2 and TRBJ2-1, with TRBD2 matching over 8 bases. Germline CDR1 is SNHLY and CDR2 is FYNNEI. This CDR3 is built from 12 residues. V was pared by 8 bases and J by 15 bases, with 12 bases of the junction left unmatched. The CDR3 region is CASLDMGLDGFF. CDR3 sequence (DNA): TGTGCCAGCTTGGATATGGGACTAGATGGGTTCTTC.

The V gene is TRBV15, the J gene TRBJ1-4; unclear D gene. This CDR3 spans 14 amino acids. V was clipped by 1 base and J by 7 bases, with 10 bases between them. Germline CDR1 and CDR2: LNHNV and YYDKDF (reference sequence). CDR3 sequence: CATSRVGWAEKLFF. The CDR3 coding sequence is TGTGCCACCAGCAGAGTGGGGTGGGCTGAAAAACTGTTTTTT.

The rearrangement joins TRBV7-9 to TRBJ2-1; TRBD2 matches at 7 bases. V lost 5 bases to trimming and J lost 10 bases; unmatched junction nucleotides: 2. CDR3 size: 11 residues. Germline lookup yields CDR1 SEHNR and CDR2 FQNEAQ (reference sequence). The CDR3 spells CASSPGLEQFF. CDR3 bases: TGTGCCAGCAGCCCGGGACTAGAGCAGTTCTTC.